Listed below are T cell receptor beta chains from one sample, sequenced in a study of blood T cell repertoires in COVID-19. Here immunoSEQ multiplex PCR was the method, and the copy in TCRdb shows in-frame clones only, minus some. The sample shows about 260,000 clones, 85% to 90% of them seen only once. The sample taken for sequencing was peripheral blood. Every receptor here comes from a middle-aged woman who had recovered from COVID-19. CDR3s include the opening cysteine and the closing phenylalanine or tryptophan. Each record gives: V gene, J gene, clone size, CDR3 protein. Size is stated for part of the rows, as once, few or many counts, or as a class when the clone is expanded.

>TRBV7-7|TRBJ2-2|.
CASSHGTYTGELFF
>TRBV2|TRBJ1-1|.
CASRKDRVEAFF
>TRBV19|TRBJ2-5|.
CASSVAAQEAQYF
>TRBV12-3/TRBV12-4|TRBJ1-3|.
CASSFQGVDTIYF
>TRBV7-2|TRBJ2-7|.
CASTYNRQGGQYF
>TRBV7-2|TRBJ2-3|.
CASSSNTDTQYF
>TRBV9|TRBJ2-5|.
CASSQGTLQETQYF
>TRBV29-1|TRBJ1-2|.
CSVEVPTGAGYGYTF
>TRBV5-1|TRBJ1-1|few
CASSWQGGYTEAFF
>TRBV2|TRBJ1-1|.
CASSGGTAPRIEAFF